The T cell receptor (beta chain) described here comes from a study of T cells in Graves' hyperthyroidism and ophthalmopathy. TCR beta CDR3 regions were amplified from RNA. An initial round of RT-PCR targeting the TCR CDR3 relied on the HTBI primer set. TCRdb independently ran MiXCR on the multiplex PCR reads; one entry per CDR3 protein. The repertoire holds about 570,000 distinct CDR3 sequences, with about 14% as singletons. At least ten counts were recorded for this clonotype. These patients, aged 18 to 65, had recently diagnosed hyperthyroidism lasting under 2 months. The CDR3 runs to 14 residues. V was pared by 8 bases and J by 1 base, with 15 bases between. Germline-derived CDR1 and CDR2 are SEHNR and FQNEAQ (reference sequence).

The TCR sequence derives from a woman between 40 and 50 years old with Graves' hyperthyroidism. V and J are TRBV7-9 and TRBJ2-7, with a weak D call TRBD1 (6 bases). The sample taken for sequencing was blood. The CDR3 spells CASQGGSRSYEQYF. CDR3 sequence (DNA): TGTGCCAGCCAAGGGGGAAGTCGATCCTACGAGCAGTACTTC. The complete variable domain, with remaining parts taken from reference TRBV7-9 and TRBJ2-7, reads DTGVSQNPRHKITKRGQNVTFRCDPISEHNRLYWYRQTLGQGPEFLTYFQNEAQLEKSRLLSDRFSAERPKGSFSTLEIQRTEQGDSAMYLCASQGGSRSYEQYFGPGTRLTVT.